This T cell receptor beta chain was captured by sequencing in a study of blood T cell repertoires in COVID-19. Whole-study context: Researchers got acute and convalescent COVID-19 samples from the United States, Italy and Spain. Sources were T cells, B-cell-depleted T cells, or PBMCs; the material itself was cDNA or gDNA.

Per the original methods: How many nucleated cells were present was estimated from reference gene primer amplification. The repertoire was sequenced with immunoSEQ multiplex PCR; TCRdb's copy has only in-frame clones and lacks some. That table furnishes V, J and clone size, whereas the DNA furnished D and trimming. There are around 200,000 clones in the sample; around 83% occur only once, and about 6.5% lies in the top ten. Germline loops: CDR1 SEHNR, CDR2 FQNEAQ (reference sequence). The CDR3 consists of 15 residues. Losses at the gene ends were 4 bases for V and 4 bases for J; bases not matched to a gene: 9.

The receptor comes from a woman older than 75 in a cohort sampled during active or convalescent COVID-19. The specimen sequenced was peripheral blood. The chain links TRBV7-9 to TRBJ2-5; 7 positions match TRBD2. The CDR3 nucleotides are TGTGCCAGCAGCTGGCGAGGCGGGGGTATAGAGACCCAGTACTTC. Translating gives CASSWRGGGIETQYF.